The entry below describes one TCR beta chain. The antigen remains undetermined. These data belong to a study of T cell responses to AZD1222 COVID-19 vaccine. Overall study: The analysis combined second doses at about 4 or about 12 weeks.

Study outcomes and limitations: As reported, nearly half of all spike-specific TCRs target variant regions that are unmutated. Clonal diversity may have been underestimated, and the donors were mostly white British, with more females than males.

The CDR3 covers 15 residues. Trimming took off 0 bases at V and 3 bases at J, with 13 bases between the two ends. The V gene's germline CDR1 is SGHRS and CDR2 YFSETQ. Profiling relied on immunoSEQ multiplex PCR, and the TCRdb table lists in-frame clones only, not all of them. Found here are approximately 120,000 clones, about 87% of them singletons; the top ten hold roughly 4.5%. The origin of this receptor is an adult in good health. Sequences were derived from peripheral blood, sampled on day 0 of AZD1222 vaccination. The chain recombines TRBV5-1 with TRBJ2-7; D could derive from TRBD1 or TRBD2 (5 bases each). In DNA, the CDR3 is TGCGCCAGCAGCTTGGGTGGGACGGATAGCTACGAGCAGTACTTC. Translation gives CASSLGGTDSYEQYF.